The 9 T cell receptor beta chains below were found in one sample sequenced in a study of CD8 T cells in ankylosing spondylitis. These receptors have no known antigen. Study observations and caveats: There was a TCR beta motif, made of several highly homologous variants, that appeared characteristic of ankylosing spondylitis blood.

From the 5' RACE reads, TCRdb called clonotypes with MiXCR, one entry per CDR3 protein. The data hold 400,000 or so distinct CDR3 sequences, with roughly a quarter observed a single time. Sequencing was done on a sample of blood, either unsorted or a sorted T cell fraction (not recorded which). The receptors derive from a male donor with ankylosing spondylitis.

In this sample, this clonotype turned up many times. The V gene is TRBV5-1, the J gene TRBJ1-1, with TRBD1 as a possible D gene (6 bases). V was shortened by 4 bases and J by 5 bases, with 18 bases between the two germline ends. The CDR3 runs to 15 residues. CDR1 and CDR2 (germline): SGHRS, YFSETQ. Here the CDR3 reads CASSQWGARGTEAFF. As DNA, the CDR3 is TGCGCCAGCAGCCAGTGGGGGGCTCGTGGAACTGAAGCTTTCTTT.

The V gene is TRBV3-1, the J gene TRBJ2-5; D possibly matches TRBD1 or TRBD2 (5 bases each). Trimming removed 3 bases from V and 5 bases from J, with 13 bases in between. The CDR3 runs to 14 residues. Germline assignment: CDR1 LGHDT and CDR2 YNNKEL (reference sequence). Here the CDR3 reads CASSQVVGDETQYF. CDR3 nucleotides: TGTGCCAGCAGCCAGGTGGTAGGGGACGAGACCCAGTACTTC.

The chain carries TRBV20-1 and TRBJ1-4, with D perhaps TRBD1 (5 bases). This CDR3 contains 15 residues. Trimming left V 0 bases short and J 6 bases short, with 14 bases between. Looked up from germline, CDR1 is DFQATT and CDR2 is SNEGSKA (reference sequence). DNA of the CDR3: TGCAGTGCTAGAGATCGAAAGGGACTGTATGAAAAACTGTTTTTT. It yields the protein CSARDRKGLYEKLFF.

The rearrangement uses TRBV7-2 and TRBJ1-2; TRBD1 is a possible D gene (5 bases). Trimming removed 3 bases from V and 8 bases from J, with 16 bases in between. From germline, CDR1 is SGHTA and CDR2 FQGNSA. The CDR3 runs 14 residues. This CDR3 is CASSFPQGAFGYTF. The CDR3 region has the DNA TGTGCCAGCAGCTTTCCCCAAGGGGCGTTCGGCTACACCTTC.

This clonotype showed up just a few times. The chain combines TRBV5-1 with TRBJ2-1; the D gene is possibly TRBD2 (5 bases). Trimming stripped 0 bases from V and 9 bases from J, with 10 bases between. The CDR3 has 13 residues. Germline V gene lookup returns CDR1 SGHRS and CDR2 YFSETQ. The CDR3 sequence: CASSLVPGGEQFF. CDR3 DNA sequence: TGCGCCAGCAGCTTGGTCCCTGGAGGTGAGCAGTTCTTC.

The chain uses TRBV12-3 or TRBV12-4 and TRBJ2-2, with 15 positions matching TRBD2. After removal of 5 bases from V and 7 bases from J, the junction contained 11 bases not matched to a gene. The CDR3 totals 18 residues. The chain's CDR3 is CASSLTGLAGGPRGELFF. CDR3 nucleotide sequence: TGTGCCAGCAGTCTAACCGGACTAGCGGGAGGGCCCCGCGGGGAGCTGTTTTTT.

The chain carries TRBV11-2 and TRBJ2-7; 10 nucleotides align to TRBD1. Trimming cost V 5 bases and J 0 bases; bases outside gene matches: 4. Looked up from germline, CDR1 is SGHAT and CDR2 is FQNNGV. CDR3 length: 15 residues. The CDR3 nucleotides read TGTGCCAGCAGCGCCAGGACAGGGGGCTCCTACGAGCAGTACGTC. It yields the protein CASSARTGGSYEQYV.

This clonotype has more than one count but fewer than ten. The chain carries TRBV7-8 and TRBJ1-1; D remains unclear. This CDR3 has 13 residues. V lost 7 bases to trimming and J lost 2 bases, with 11 bases between them. CDR1 and CDR2 from the germline V gene are SGHVS and FQNEAQ. For the CDR3, the DNA is TGTGCCAGCACCAAGTCGGCCAACACTGAAGCTTTCTTT. Amino acid sequence: CASTKSANTEAFF. The whole variable domain, filled in from reference TRBV7-8 and TRBJ1-1, reads GAGVSQSPRYKVAKRGQDVALRCDPISGHVSLFWYQQALGQGPEFLTYFQNEAQLDKSGLPSDRFFAERPEGSVSTLKIQRTQQEDSAVYLCASTKSANTEAFFGQGTRLTVV.

V gene TRBV20-1 combines with J gene TRBJ1-1; TRBD1 is a possible D gene (6 bases). Trimming took off 3 bases at V and 0 bases at J, with 14 bases between the two ends. The CDR3 sequence is 15 residues long. Germline V gives CDR1 DFQATT, CDR2 SNEGSKA (reference sequence). The CDR3 DNA reads TGCAGTGCTAGGACGTCGGGGGGCATGAACACTGAAGCTTTCTTT. Its translation: CSARTSGGMNTEAFF.